A single sample gave rise to the 19 T cell receptor beta chains below, sequenced in a study of Ad26.COV2.S vaccination and SARS-CoV-2 variants. Documented treatment: roughly 18 received Ad26.COV2.S at low or high dose, single or two shots; roughly five received placebo; per-sample allocation not given. Day 63 following the first vaccine or placebo injection was when the samples were taken. TCRdb keeps only in-frame clones here, not all; method: immunoSEQ multiplex PCR. Among 350,000 to 450,000 clones listed, 80% to 95% were seen once. The sequencing used peripheral blood, collected in a trial of Ad26.COV2.S vaccine versus placebo. These receptors came from a person aged 18-65 years who received the Ad26.COV2.S COVID-19 vaccine or a placebo.

This chain links TRBV4-3 with TRBJ1-1, with a possible D match to TRBD1 (5 bases). With 2 bases removed from V and 8 bases from J, the gap between germline ends came to 15 bases. The CDR3 is made up of 14 amino acids. Germline CDR1 reads LGHNA; CDR2 reads YSLEER. CDR3 nucleotides: TGCGCCAGCAGCCAACGGGACTCTTGGAGGGAAGCTTTCTTT. It translates to CASSQRDSWREAFF.

The chain uses TRBV27 and TRBJ2-7; 7 bases agree with TRBD1. The CDR3 sequence is 21 residues long. Looked up from germline, CDR1 is MNHEY and CDR2 is SMNVEV (reference sequence). V trimming: 1 base; J trimming: 0 bases; junction bases outside the gene matches: 21. The CDR3 DNA is TGTGCCAGCAGTTTATTCCCAATCTTCCGGGACAGTGCCCAGAGCTCCTACGAGCAGTACTTC. Amino acid sequence: CASSLFPIFRDSAQSSYEQYF.

This chain joins TRBV27 and TRBJ2-2, with no clear D. The CDR3 runs 16 residues. CDR1 and CDR2 (germline): MNHEY, SMNVEV (reference sequence). V lost 0 bases and J lost 1, with 9 bases in between. This CDR3 reads CASSLSFGKNTGELFF. CDR3 nucleotides: TGTGCCAGCAGTTTATCTTTTGGCAAGAACACCGGGGAGCTGTTTTTT.

This rearrangement joins TRBV4-3 to TRBJ1-2; D ambiguous. V was clipped by 1 base and J by 5 bases, with 11 bases between them. The CDR3 extends over 14 amino acids. Germline CDR1 reads LGHNA; CDR2 reads YSLEER. The CDR3 reads CASSQVRTEYGYTF. CDR3 nucleotides: TGCGCCAGCAGCCAAGTCAGGACGGAGTATGGCTACACCTTC.

This chain joins TRBV28 and TRBJ2-7; D is unresolved. Deletions cut 2 bases from V and 7 bases from J, with 9 bases between. The V gene's germline CDR1 is MDHEN and CDR2 SYDVKM. The CDR3 loop spans 12 amino acids. The CDR3 spells CASSLTGSEQYF. DNA for the CDR3: TGTGCCAGCAGTTTAACCGGGTCGGAGCAGTACTTC.

The gene calls are TRBV19 and TRBJ1-6; TRBD1 matches 8 bases. From germline, CDR1 is LNHDA and CDR2 SQIVND (reference sequence). J was trimmed by 6 bases and V by 4 bases; bases with no gene match: 11. There are 17 residues in the CDR3. The DNA for the CDR3 is TGTGCCAGTAGTACCGACAGGACAGGGAGGAGTAATTCACCCCTCCACTTT. Amino acid sequence: CASSTDRTGRSNSPLHF.

The rearrangement links TRBV7-2 to TRBJ2-7; 10 nucleotides line up with TRBD2. This CDR3 contains 16 residues. The V gene's germline CDR1 is SGHTA and CDR2 FQGNSA. V was clipped by 2 bases and J by 1 base; unmatched bases: 5. The CDR3 DNA reads as TGTGCCAGCAGCTTAATGTCTAGCGGGGGTTCCTACGAGCAGTACTTC. The encoded protein is CASSLMSSGGSYEQYF.

This rearrangement joins TRBV4-3 to TRBJ1-2; D is unresolved. Looked up from germline, CDR1 is LGHNA and CDR2 is YSLEER. Trimming shortened V by 0 bases and J by 2 bases, and 7 bases separated the two germline ends. The CDR3 is 14 residues long. Here the CDR3 reads CASSQESANYGYTF. In nucleotides, the CDR3 is TGCGCCAGCAGCCAAGAAAGTGCCAACTATGGCTACACCTTC.

This chain connects TRBV11-2 to TRBJ2-7; D is ambiguous. Trimming left V 5 bases short and J 1 base short, with 9 bases between. CDR1 and CDR2 from the germline V gene are SGHAT and FQNNGV. The length of the CDR3 is 13 residues. The CDR3 here is CASSMAESYEQYF. In nucleotides, the CDR3 is TGTGCCAGCAGCATGGCAGAATCCTACGAGCAGTACTTC.

V is TRBV18 and J is TRBJ2-1, with D perhaps assigned TRBD1 or TRBD2 (5 bases each). V was shortened by 3 bases and J by 0 bases, with 12 bases between the two germline ends. The CDR3 extends over 16 amino acids. The germline V gene encodes CDR1 KGHSH and CDR2 LQKENI. CDR3 in amino acids: CASSPPGASSYNEQFF. DNA of the CDR3: TGTGCCAGCTCACCTCCCGGGGCGAGCTCCTACAATGAGCAGTTCTTC.

This sequence joins TRBV5-5 and TRBJ2-1, with D tentatively TRBD2 (7 bases). The germline V and J ends were trimmed by 0 bases and 2 bases, with 9 bases remaining between them. CDR3 length: 15 residues. Looked up from germline, CDR1 is SGHKS and CDR2 is YYEKEE (reference sequence). This CDR3 reads CASSLVGGAYNEQFF. CDR3 sequence (DNA): TGTGCCAGCAGCTTGGTAGGGGGGGCCTACAATGAGCAGTTCTTC.

The chain recombines TRBV27 with TRBJ1-5; TRBD1 agrees at 9 bases. The trim removed 4 bases at V and 2 bases at J, leaving 0 bases unmatched. The CDR3 spans 14 residues. The V gene's germline CDR1 is MNHEY and CDR2 SMNVEV (reference sequence). The CDR3 region is CASSWTGGNQPQHF. CDR3 DNA: TGTGCCAGCAGTTGGACAGGGGGCAATCAGCCCCAGCATTTT.

The V and J genes are TRBV4-1 and TRBJ2-5; 9 nucleotides align to TRBD2. Trimming cost V 4 bases and J 3 bases; bases outside gene matches: 12. Germline lookup yields CDR1 MGHRA and CDR2 YSYEKL. The CDR3 runs 17 residues. The CDR3 sequence: CASSPGGTLAGEETQYF. The CDR3 DNA reads as TGCGCCAGCAGCCCCGGGGGTACTTTAGCGGGGGAAGAGACCCAGTACTTC.

The rearrangement joins TRBV6-2 or TRBV6-3 to TRBJ2-1; 14 bases line up with TRBD2. The CDR3 length is 16 residues. The junction had 6 bases not matched to a gene; V was cut back by 4 bases and J by 7 bases. CDR1 and CDR2 (germline): MNHEY, SVGEGT. The CDR3: CASSSRTSGGYNEQFF. The CDR3 DNA is TGTGCCAGCAGTTCCCGGACTAGCGGGGGGTATAATGAGCAGTTCTTC.

The gene calls are TRBV10-3 and TRBJ1-1, with no clear D. Germline V gene data show CDR1 as ENHRY and CDR2 as SYGVKD. The CDR3 has 12 residues. V was trimmed by 5 bases and J by 0 bases, leaving 4 bases between them. CDR3: CAISTLNTEAFF. The CDR3 DNA is TGTGCCATCAGTACCTTGAACACTGAAGCTTTCTTT.

This clone was counted a few times. V usage is TRBV7-9 and J usage is TRBJ1-3; no clear D gene. CDR3 length equals 15 residues. Looked up from germline, CDR1 is SEHNR and CDR2 is FQNEAQ (reference sequence). V dropped 5 bases and J dropped 2 bases, with 13 bases sitting between them. Written as DNA, the CDR3 is TGTGCCAGCAGCCCTTGGTGGGCAGCTGGAAACACCATATATTTT. It codes for CASSPWWAAGNTIYF.

V and J are TRBV19 and TRBJ2-2, with 11 bases fitting TRBD2. With V trimmed by 6 bases and J by 8 bases, 14 bases remained unmatched. Germline loops: CDR1 LNHDA, CDR2 SQIVND (reference sequence). This CDR3 spans 17 amino acids. CDR3 nucleotide sequence: TGTGCCAGTAGGGCCTCATTTCCTAGCGGGGGGCCGGGGGAGCTGTTTTTT. Translated, it gives CASRASFPSGGPGELFF.

The chain is built from TRBV11-2 and TRBJ2-3, with unresolved D. Germline CDR1 is SGHAT and CDR2 is FQNNGV. CDR3 length: 19 amino acids. Trimming pared 5 bases from V and 7 bases from J, leaving 31 bases between. The CDR3 nucleotides read TGTGCCAGCAGCCCCCAAGGGTTGGCCGCCGGCGACTTAAGTAATACGCAGTATTTT. Translation: CASSPQGLAAGDLSNTQYF. The full variable domain, with the rest looked up from reference TRBV11-2 and TRBJ2-3, is EAGVAQSPRYKIIEKRQSVAFWCNPISGHATLYWYQQILGQGPKLLIQFQNNGVVDDSQLPKDRFSAERLKGVDSTLKIQPAKLEDSAVYLCASSPQGLAAGDLSNTQYFGPGTRLTVL.

The rearrangement links TRBV6-5 to TRBJ1-1; 10 bases are shared with TRBD1. The CDR3 covers 15 residues. J lost 0 bases, V lost 7 bases, and 5 bases had no gene match. Per the germline V gene, CDR1 is MNHEY and CDR2 is SVGAGI. CDR3 DNA sequence: TGTGCCAGCAAGGACAGGGGGGCCATGAACACTGAAGCTTTCTTT. It yields the protein CASKDRGAMNTEAFF.